Listed below are T cell receptor beta chains from one sample, sequenced in a study of blood T cell repertoires in COVID-19. Generated by immunoSEQ multiplex PCR, the TCRdb table keeps only in-frame clones and is missing some. The table has fewer than 75,000 clones, approximately 92% seen once. The sequenced material came from peripheral blood. Every receptor here comes from a man of 80 years or more with acute or convalescent COVID-19. CDR3s include the opening cysteine and the closing phenylalanine or tryptophan. A D gene is named only where the DNA matches it firmly. Rows give clone size only sometimes, using once, few, many, or a class for an expanded clone.

CASGGLAGENNEQFF,TGTGCCAGCGGGGGACTAGCGGGGGAGAACAATGAGCAGTTCTTC,TRBD2,TRBV2,TRBJ2-1,15,NA
CSALGQVSVTF,TGCAGTGCTCTCGGACAGGTGTCGGTCACCTTC,TRBD1,TRBV20-1,TRBJ1-2,11,NA
CASEFPGRGNQPQHF,TGTGCCAGCGAATTTCCGGGCAGGGGCAATCAGCCCCAGCATTTT,NA,TRBV6-5,TRBJ1-5,15,NA
CASSELLAGTDTQYF,TGTGCCAGCAGTGAATTACTAGCGGGTACGGATACGCAGTATTTT,TRBD2,TRBV25-1,TRBJ2-3,15,NA
CASSEANEPLRRSPLHF,TGTGCCAGCAGTGAAGCTAACGAGCCCCTCAGGCGTTCACCCCTCCACTTT,NA,TRBV6-1,TRBJ1-6,17,NA
CASSSDPGASYEQYF,TGTGCCAGCAGTTCGGATCCAGGCGCCTCCTACGAGCAGTACTTC,NA,TRBV6-1,TRBJ2-7,15,NA
CALRTETNTEAFF,TGTGCCTTGCGGACAGAAACTAACACTGAAGCTTTCTTT,NA,TRBV10-3,TRBJ1-1,13,NA
CASSFQGFSTDTQYF,TGCGCCAGCAGCTTCCAGGGCTTCAGCACAGATACGCAGTATTTT,NA,TRBV5-1,TRBJ2-3,15,once
CASSDQQGWQPQHF,TGTGCCAGCAGTGATCAACAGGGGTGGCAGCCCCAGCATTTT,TRBD1,TRBV6-1,TRBJ1-5,14,NA
CASSLTGGNSEAFF,TGTGCCAGCAGCCTTACCGGGGGGAATTCTGAAGCTTTCTTT,NA,TRBV11-2,TRBJ1-1,14,NA
CAWTSGSTGEQFF,TGTGCCTGGACCTCTGGGTCAACGGGTGAGCAGTTCTTC,NA,TRBV30,TRBJ2-1,13,NA
CASSTLTGYNEQFF,TGTGCCAGCAGCACCCTGACAGGGTACAATGAGCAGTTCTTC,TRBD1,TRBV5-6,TRBJ2-1,14,NA
CASSPPNRGNYGYTF,TGTGCCAGCTCACCACCAAACAGGGGGAACTATGGCTACACCTTC,TRBD1,TRBV18,TRBJ1-2,15,NA
CAQSLGGSYEQYF,TGTGCTCAGTCCCTTGGGGGGTCCTACGAGCAGTACTTC,NA,TRBV30,TRBJ2-7,13,NA
CASTPPGTANTEAFF,TGTGCCAGCACTCCCCCCGGGACAGCGAACACTGAAGCTTTCTTT,TRBD1,TRBV6-5,TRBJ1-1,15,NA
CASSRTGNEQFF,TGTGCCAGCAGTCGGACAGGGAATGAGCAGTTCTTC,TRBD1,TRBV2,TRBJ2-1,12,NA
CASSLLTGKTQYF,TGTGCCAGCAGCCTCCTAACAGGGAAGACCCAGTACTTC,NA,TRBV3-1/TRBV3-2,TRBJ2-5,13,NA
CASSNRQHTEAFF,TGTGCCAGCAGCAACCGACAACACACTGAAGCTTTCTTT,NA,TRBV9,TRBJ1-1,13,once
CASSESRTQLHTGELFF,TGCGCCAGCAGTGAGTCCAGGACACAACTCCACACCGGGGAGCTGTTTTTT,NA,TRBV10-1,TRBJ2-2,17,NA
CASSSGLGYGYTF,TGTGCCAGCAGCTCAGGGTTGGGGTATGGCTACACCTTC,NA,TRBV7-3,TRBJ1-2,13,NA
CASSKARDGTGANVLTF,TGTGCCAGCAGCAAAGCTCGGGATGGGACAGGGGCCAACGTCCTGACTTTC,NA,TRBV21-1,TRBJ2-6,17,NA
CASSESGTGTQPQHF,TGTGCCAGCAGTGAATCAGGGACAGGGACCCAGCCCCAGCATTTT,TRBD1,TRBV25-1,TRBJ1-5,15,NA
CASRGRIEAFF,TGTGCCAGCAGGGGGCGAATTGAAGCTTTCTTT,TRBD1,TRBV19,TRBJ1-1,11,NA
CASSYSGGKGSPLHF,TGTGCCAGCAGTTACTCGGGCGGGAAGGGATCACCCCTCCACTTT,NA,TRBV6-6,TRBJ1-6,15,NA
CASSPGQPNTEAFF,TGTGCCAGCAGCCCGGGACAGCCGAACACTGAAGCTTTCTTT,TRBD1,TRBV3-1/TRBV3-2,TRBJ1-1,14,once
CATSGGWQTYNSPLHF,TGTGCCACCAGCGGAGGATGGCAGACATATAATTCACCCCTCCACTTT,NA,TRBV15,TRBJ1-6,16,NA
CASTFTSRGANEKLFF,TGTGCCAGTACCTTTACCTCCAGGGGGGCAAATGAAAAACTGTTTTTT,TRBD1,TRBV19,TRBJ1-4,16,NA
CASSLDSRYNEQFF,TGTGCCAGCAGTTTAGACAGTCGGTACAATGAGCAGTTCTTC,NA,TRBV27,TRBJ2-1,14,NA
CASSEIGRRGQPQHF,TGCGCCAGCAGTGAGATAGGGAGAAGAGGGCAGCCCCAGCATTTT,NA,TRBV10-2,TRBJ1-5,15,NA
CASSSGQPYGYTF,TGTGCCAGCAGTTCAGGACAGCCTTATGGCTACACCTTC,NA,TRBV27,TRBJ1-2,13,NA
CASSSGLSQPQHF,TGTGCCAGCAGCTCAGGTCTTAGTCAGCCCCAGCATTTT,NA,TRBV7-9,TRBJ1-5,13,NA
CASSQAVFRGFNPEAFF,TGCGCCAGCAGCCAAGCGGTTTTCAGGGGGTTCAACCCTGAAGCTTTCTTT,TRBD1,TRBV4-1,TRBJ1-1,17,NA
CASSLGGNYEQYF,TGTGCCAGCAGCTTAGGAGGAAACTACGAGCAGTACTTC,NA,TRBV11-2,TRBJ2-7,13,NA